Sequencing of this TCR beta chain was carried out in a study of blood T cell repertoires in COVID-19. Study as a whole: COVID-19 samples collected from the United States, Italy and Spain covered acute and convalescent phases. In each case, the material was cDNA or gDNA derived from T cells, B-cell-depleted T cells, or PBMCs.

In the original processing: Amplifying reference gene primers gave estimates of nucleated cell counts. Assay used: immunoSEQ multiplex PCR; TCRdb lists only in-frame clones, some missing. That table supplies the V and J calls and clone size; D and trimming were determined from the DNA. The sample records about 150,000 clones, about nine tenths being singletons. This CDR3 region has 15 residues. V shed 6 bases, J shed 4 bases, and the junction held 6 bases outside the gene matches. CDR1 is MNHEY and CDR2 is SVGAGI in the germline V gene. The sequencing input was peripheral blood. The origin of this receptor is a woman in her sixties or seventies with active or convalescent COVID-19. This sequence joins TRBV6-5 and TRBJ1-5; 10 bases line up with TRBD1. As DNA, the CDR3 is TGTGCCAGCAGACCCGGGACAGGGGAAAATCAGCCCCAGCATTTT. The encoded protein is CASRPGTGENQPQHF.